The source of this T cell receptor (beta chain) is a study of T-cell memory formation after mild COVID-19. Study details: Clusters of TCRs were largely donor specific.

As concerns this clonotype: Its specificity is unknown.

Looked up from germline, CDR1 is GTSNPN and CDR2 is SVGIG (reference sequence). The CDR3 is made up of 13 amino acids. V lost 7 bases and J 2 bases, leaving 14 bases between the germline ends. TCRdb passed the 5' RACE reads through MiXCR, listing each CDR3 protein once. The sample carries 250,000 to 300,000 distinct CDR3 sequences, around 15% recorded once. General study points: Detection of some responders pre-infection suggested pre-existing cross-reactive memory T cells participated. Contracting CD8+ clones were enriched in EMRA, CD4+ mainly in CM and EM. Later expanders leaned CD4+, whereas clones that contracted between day 15 and 85 were balanced CD4/CD8.

The V call is TRBV30, the J call TRBJ1-1; no definite D call. This clonotype was sampled from a man aged 18-30 years who had mild COVID-19 (a few samples of this study predate the infection). Cell type and time point are not known. Input material: PBMCs or a T cell subset sorted from them (not recorded which). CDR3 region: CALQRAGNTEAFF. CDR3 sequence (DNA): TGTGCCTTACAGAGGGCGGGAAACACTGAAGCTTTCTTT. The full variable domain, with the rest looked up from reference TRBV30 and TRBJ1-1, is SQTIHQWPATLVQPVGSPLSLECTVEGTSNPNLYWYRQAAGRGLQLLFYSVGIGQISSEVPQNLSASRPQDRQFILSSKKLLLSDSGFYLCALQRAGNTEAFFGQGTRLTVV.